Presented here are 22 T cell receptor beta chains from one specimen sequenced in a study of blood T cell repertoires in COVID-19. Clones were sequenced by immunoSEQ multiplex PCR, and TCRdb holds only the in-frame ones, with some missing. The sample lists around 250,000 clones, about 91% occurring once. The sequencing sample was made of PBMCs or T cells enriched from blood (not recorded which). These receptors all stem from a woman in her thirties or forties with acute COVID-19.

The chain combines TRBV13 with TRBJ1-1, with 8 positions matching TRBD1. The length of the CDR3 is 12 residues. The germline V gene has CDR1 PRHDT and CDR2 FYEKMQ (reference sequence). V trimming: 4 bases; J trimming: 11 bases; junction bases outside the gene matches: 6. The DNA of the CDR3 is TGTGCCAGCAGCTCTCAGGGGGCGCGGGCTTTCTTT. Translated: CASSSQGARAFF.

The chain's CDR3 is CASGREANEKLFF. The CDR3 nucleotides read TGTGCCAGCGGACGGGAGGCTAATGAAAAACTGTTTTTT. The chain is built from TRBV6-4 and TRBJ1-4; D unclear. Germline lookup yields CDR1 MRHNA and CDR2 SNTAGT. The CDR3 extends over 13 amino acids. The V end was cut by 8 bases, the J end by 3 bases, with 10 bases between.

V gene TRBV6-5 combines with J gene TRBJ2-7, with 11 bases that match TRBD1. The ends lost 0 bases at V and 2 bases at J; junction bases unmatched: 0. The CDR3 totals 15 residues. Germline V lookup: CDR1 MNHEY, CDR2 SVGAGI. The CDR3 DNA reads TGTGCCAGCAGTTACTCGGGACAGGGGGCCTACGAGCAGTACTTC. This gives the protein CASSYSGQGAYEQYF.

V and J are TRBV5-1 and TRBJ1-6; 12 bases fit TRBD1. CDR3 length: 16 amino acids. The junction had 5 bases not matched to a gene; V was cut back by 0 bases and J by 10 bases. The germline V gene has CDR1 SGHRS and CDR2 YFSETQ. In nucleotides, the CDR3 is TGCGCCAGCAGCTTGGCCGGGACAGGGGGCATCTCACCCCTCCACTTT. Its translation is CASSLAGTGGISPLHF.

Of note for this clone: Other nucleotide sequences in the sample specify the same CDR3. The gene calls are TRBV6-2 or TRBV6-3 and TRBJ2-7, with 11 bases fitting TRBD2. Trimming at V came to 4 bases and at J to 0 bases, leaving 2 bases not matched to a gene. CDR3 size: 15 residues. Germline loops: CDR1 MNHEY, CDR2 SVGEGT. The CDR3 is CASSSLAGGSYEQYV. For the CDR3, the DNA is TGTGCCAGCAGTTCTCTAGCGGGAGGCTCCTACGAGCAGTACGTC.

CDR3: CASSTVGITNTEAFF. As DNA, the CDR3 is TGCGCCAGCAGCACAGTGGGCATAACGAACACTGAAGCTTTCTTT. The chain couples TRBV5-1 to TRBJ1-1, with D uncertain. The V gene lost 4 bases and the J gene lost 1 base, with 14 bases spanning the gap. CDR1 is SGHRS and CDR2 is YFSETQ in the germline V gene. CDR3 length: 15 amino acids. Using reference TRBV5-1 and TRBJ1-1 for the parts outside the CDR3, the full variable domain is KAGVTQTPRYLIKTRGQQVTLSCSPISGHRSVSWYQQTPGQGLQFLFEYFSETQRNKGNFPGRFSGRQFSNSRSEMNVSTLELGDSALYLCASSTVGITNTEAFFGQGTRLTVV.

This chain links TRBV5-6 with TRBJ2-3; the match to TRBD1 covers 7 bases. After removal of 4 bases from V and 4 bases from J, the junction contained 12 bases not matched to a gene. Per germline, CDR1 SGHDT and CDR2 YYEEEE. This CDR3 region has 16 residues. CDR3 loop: CASSPTRQGRADTQYF. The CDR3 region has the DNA TGTGCCAGCAGCCCCACTCGACAGGGACGGGCAGATACGCAGTATTTT.

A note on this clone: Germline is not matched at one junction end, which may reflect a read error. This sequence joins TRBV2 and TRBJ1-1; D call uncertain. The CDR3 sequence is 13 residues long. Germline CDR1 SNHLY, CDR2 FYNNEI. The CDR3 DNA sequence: TGTGCCAGCAGTAAAGCCGTGAACACTGAAGCTTTCTTT. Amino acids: CASSKAVNTEAFF.

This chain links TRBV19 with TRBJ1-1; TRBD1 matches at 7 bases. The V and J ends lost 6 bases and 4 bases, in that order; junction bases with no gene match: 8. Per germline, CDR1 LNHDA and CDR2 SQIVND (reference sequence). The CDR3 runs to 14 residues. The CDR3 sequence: CASSNTGASTEAFF. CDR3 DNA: TGTGCCAGTAGCAACACAGGGGCGAGCACTGAAGCTTTCTTT.

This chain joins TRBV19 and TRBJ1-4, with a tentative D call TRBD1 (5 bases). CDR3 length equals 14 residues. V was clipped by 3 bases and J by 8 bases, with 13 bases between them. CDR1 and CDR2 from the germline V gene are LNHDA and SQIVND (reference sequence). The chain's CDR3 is CASSIERGGEKLFF. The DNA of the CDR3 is TGTGCCAGTAGTATTGAAAGGGGAGGAGAAAAACTGTTTTTT.

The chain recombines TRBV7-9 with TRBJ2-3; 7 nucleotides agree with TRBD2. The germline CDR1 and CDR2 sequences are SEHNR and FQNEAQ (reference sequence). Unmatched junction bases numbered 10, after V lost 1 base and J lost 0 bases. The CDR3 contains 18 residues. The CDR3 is CASSLERGGVLSTDTQYF. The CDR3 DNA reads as TGTGCCAGCAGCTTAGAGCGGGGCGGGGTATTGAGCACAGATACGCAGTATTTT.

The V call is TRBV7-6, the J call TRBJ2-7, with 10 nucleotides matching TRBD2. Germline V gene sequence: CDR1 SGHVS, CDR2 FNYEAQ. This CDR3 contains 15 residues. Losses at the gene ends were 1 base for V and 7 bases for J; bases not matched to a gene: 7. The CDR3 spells CASSLGPGLALEQYV. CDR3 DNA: TGTGCCAGCAGCTTAGGGCCGGGACTAGCGTTGGAGCAGTACGTC.

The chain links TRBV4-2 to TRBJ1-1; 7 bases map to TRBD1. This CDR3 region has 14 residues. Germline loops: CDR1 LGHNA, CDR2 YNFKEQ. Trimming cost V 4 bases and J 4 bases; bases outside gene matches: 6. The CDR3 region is CASSPFGDSTEAFF. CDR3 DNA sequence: TGTGCCAGCAGCCCTTTTGGGGACAGCACTGAAGCTTTCTTT.

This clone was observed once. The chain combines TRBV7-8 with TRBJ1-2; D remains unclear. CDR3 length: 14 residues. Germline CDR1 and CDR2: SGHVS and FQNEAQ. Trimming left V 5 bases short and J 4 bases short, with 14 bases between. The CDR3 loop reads CASSPTGQVYGYTF. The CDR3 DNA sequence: TGTGCCAGCAGCCCCACTGGGCAGGTCTATGGCTACACCTTC.

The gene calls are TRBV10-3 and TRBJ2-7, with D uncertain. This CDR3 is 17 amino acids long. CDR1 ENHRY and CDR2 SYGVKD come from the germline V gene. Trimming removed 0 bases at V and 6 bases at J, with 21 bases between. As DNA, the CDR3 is TGTGCCATCAGTGAGTCGGCAGAATCTCTTCCGCTTCGCGAGCAGTACTTC. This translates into CAISESAESLPLREQYF.

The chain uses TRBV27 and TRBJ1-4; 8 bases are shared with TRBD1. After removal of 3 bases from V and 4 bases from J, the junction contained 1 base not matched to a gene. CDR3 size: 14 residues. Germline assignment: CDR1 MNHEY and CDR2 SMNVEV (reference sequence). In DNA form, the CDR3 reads TGTGCCAGCAGTTTCACAGGGGGTAATGAAAAACTGTTTTTT. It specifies CASSFTGGNEKLFF. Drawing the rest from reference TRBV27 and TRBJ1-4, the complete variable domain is EAQVTQNPRYLITVTGKKLTVTCSQNMNHEYMSWYRQDPGLGLRQIYYSMNVEVTDKGDVPEGYKVSRKEKRNFPLILESPSPNQTSLYFCASSFTGGNEKLFFGSGTQLSVL.

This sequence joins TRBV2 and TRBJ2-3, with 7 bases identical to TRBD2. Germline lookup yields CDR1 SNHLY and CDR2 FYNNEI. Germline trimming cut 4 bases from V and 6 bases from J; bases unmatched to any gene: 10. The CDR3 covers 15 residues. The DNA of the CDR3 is TGTGCCAGCAGTGGGGAGGGAGGGCCCGAGGATACGCAGTATTTT. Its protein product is CASSGEGGPEDTQYF. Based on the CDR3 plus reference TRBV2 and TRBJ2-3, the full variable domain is EPEVTQTPSHQVTQMGQEVILRCVPISNHLYFYWYRQILGQKVEFLVSFYNNEISEKSEIFDDQFSVERPDGSNFTLKIRSTKLEDSAMYFCASSGEGGPEDTQYFGPGTRLTVL.

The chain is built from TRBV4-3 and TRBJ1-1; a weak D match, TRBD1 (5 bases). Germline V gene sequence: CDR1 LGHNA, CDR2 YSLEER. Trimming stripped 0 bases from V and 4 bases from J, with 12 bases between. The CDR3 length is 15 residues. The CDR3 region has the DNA TGCGCCAGCAGCCAAGATTGGGGGGAAATCACTGAAGCTTTCTTT. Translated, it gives CASSQDWGEITEAFF.

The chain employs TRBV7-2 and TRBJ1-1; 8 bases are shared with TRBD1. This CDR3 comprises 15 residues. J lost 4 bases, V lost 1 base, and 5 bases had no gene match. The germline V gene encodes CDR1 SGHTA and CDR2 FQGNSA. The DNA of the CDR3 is TGTGCCAGCAGCTTAGTTGGTACAGGGGGCACTGAAGCTTTCTTT. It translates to CASSLVGTGGTEAFF.

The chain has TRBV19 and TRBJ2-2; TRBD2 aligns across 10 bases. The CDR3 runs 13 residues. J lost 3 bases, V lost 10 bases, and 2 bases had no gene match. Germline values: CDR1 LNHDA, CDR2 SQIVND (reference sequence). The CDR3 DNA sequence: TGTGCCACTAGCGGGAGCTACACCGGGGAGCTGTTTTTT. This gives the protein CATSGSYTGELFF.

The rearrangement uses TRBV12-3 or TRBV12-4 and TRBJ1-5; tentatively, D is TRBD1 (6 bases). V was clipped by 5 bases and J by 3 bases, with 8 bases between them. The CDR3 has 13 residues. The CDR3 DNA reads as TGTGCCAGCAGTCCGGGACACAATCAGCCCCAGCATTTT. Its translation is CASSPGHNQPQHF.

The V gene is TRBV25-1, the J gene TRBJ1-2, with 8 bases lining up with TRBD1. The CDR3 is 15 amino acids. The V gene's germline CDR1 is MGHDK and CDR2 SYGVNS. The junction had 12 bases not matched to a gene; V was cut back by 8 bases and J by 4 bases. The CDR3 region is CASQSTRQGIYGYTF. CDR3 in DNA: TGTGCCAGCCAAAGTACGAGACAGGGGATCTATGGCTACACCTTC.